This T cell receptor beta chain was obtained from a study of blood T cells in healthy people across ages. About this clonotype: The antigen is unknown. Germline is not matched at one junction end, which may reflect a read error.

A J-beta primer mix and a sample-barcoded 5' primer were used in a second PCR of roughly 7 to 12 cycles. Every sample gave at least 2.5 million paired-end reads containing CDR3. Via MiXCR, TCRdb re-called the 5' RACE reads, giving one row per CDR3 protein. The table has approximately 1,700,000 distinct CDR3 sequences, about 39% seen once. Germline lookup yields CDR1 SGHDT and CDR2 YYEEEE. The CDR3 contains 14 residues. Study-level points and caveats: As naive T cell percentage varied, TCR beta diversity correlated strongly with it.

Healthy Russian Caucasian donors spanned ages about 6 to 100 years. This sequence originates from a human donor in good health. Sequences were obtained from blood. The gene calls are TRBV5-6 and TRBJ2-7, with D possibly being TRBD1 (5 bases). The CDR3, as DNA: TGTGCCAGCAGCTTTTCGAGACAGACCTACGGGCAGTACTTC. Translation: CASSFSRQTYGQYF.